The TCR beta chain described here comes from a study of glioma-infiltrating T cells after dendritic cell vaccination. The wider study: The vaccine used monocyte-derived dendritic cells pulsed overnight with autologous tumor lysate. General study results and limits: The cohort had few patients with full blood and tumor sets. No direct clonality-survival link was found; a diverse polyclonal response may matter.

Time point meaning: after dendritic cell vaccination, including at tumor progression/relapse. Only patients with spare fresh-frozen tumor and over two years of follow-up were included. On this clone: Its specificity is unknown.

TCRdb keeps only in-frame clones here, not all; method: immunoSEQ multiplex PCR. The profile shows around 100,000 clones, about four fifths of them singletons. This TCR derives from a human donor with glioblastoma. This specimen was blood, taken after dendritic cell vaccination.

The DNA of the CDR3 is TGTGCCAGCAGCCCCCAGGGGGGCAATCAGCCCCAGCATTTT. This gives the protein CASSPQGGNQPQHF. The chain couples TRBV27 to TRBJ1-5; 7 positions match TRBD1. The CDR3 covers 14 residues. With 6 bases clipped from V and 2 bases from J, the junction kept 4 bases outside the gene matches. Germline lookup yields CDR1 MNHEY and CDR2 SMNVEV (reference sequence).